The following is a TCR beta chain sequence with its context. What it binds is not known. The sample originates from a study of PD-1 blockade in classical Hodgkin lymphoma. Whole-study findings and limits: Baseline diversity in complete responders resembled that of newly diagnosed patients. CD4+ TCR diversity, unlike CD8+, climbed significantly by C4D1.

Time point given: cycle 4 day 1 (C4D1), after six to seven weeks of nivolumab. All trial patients relapsed after autologous stem cell transplantation. V dropped 0 bases and J dropped 1 base, with 10 bases sitting between them. The germline gives CDR1 MGHRA, CDR2 YSYEKL. The CDR3 spans 15 residues. Assay: immunoSEQ multiplex PCR; the TCRdb copy retains only in-frame clones and omits some. The data hold 13,000 to 15,000 clones, with approximately 80% observed a single time. This rearrangement joins TRBV4-1 to TRBJ2-7; D remains unclear. Here the sequenced sample was peripheral blood mononuclear cells (PBMCs), taken before the fourth cycle of nivolumab. The origin of this receptor is a human donor with classical Hodgkin lymphoma. The CDR3 nucleotides read TGCGCCAGCAGCCAAGATTCCAGGAAATCCTACGAGCAGTACTTC. This codes for CASSQDSRKSYEQYF.